Described below is a single T cell receptor beta chain sequence and its context. What it recognizes is unknown. This CDR3 has 14 amino acids. The germline gives CDR1 LNHDA, CDR2 SQIVND (reference sequence). The J segment lost 5 bases and the V segment lost 3 bases, leaving 5 bases of the junction unmatched. This entry is derived from a study of T cell responses to AZD1222 COVID-19 vaccine. Notes on the study in general: CD4 TCRs associated with vaccination spanned spike, dominating at 160-218 and 743-854. The number of AZD1222 recipients seropositive at baseline was only six.

Here immunoSEQ multiplex PCR was the method, and the copy in TCRdb shows in-frame clones only, minus some. The table includes approximately 110,000 clones, around 85% detected once. Second doses at about 4 or about 12 weeks were pooled. The V gene is TRBV19, the J gene TRBJ2-5; 8 nucleotides align to TRBD1. The sample was peripheral blood, taken 28 days after the second AZD1222 dose. The source is an adult who received the AZD1222 COVID-19 vaccine. CDR3: CASSIPNRGETQYF. The CDR3 nucleotides read TGTGCCAGTAGTATTCCCAACAGGGGGGAGACCCAGTACTTC.